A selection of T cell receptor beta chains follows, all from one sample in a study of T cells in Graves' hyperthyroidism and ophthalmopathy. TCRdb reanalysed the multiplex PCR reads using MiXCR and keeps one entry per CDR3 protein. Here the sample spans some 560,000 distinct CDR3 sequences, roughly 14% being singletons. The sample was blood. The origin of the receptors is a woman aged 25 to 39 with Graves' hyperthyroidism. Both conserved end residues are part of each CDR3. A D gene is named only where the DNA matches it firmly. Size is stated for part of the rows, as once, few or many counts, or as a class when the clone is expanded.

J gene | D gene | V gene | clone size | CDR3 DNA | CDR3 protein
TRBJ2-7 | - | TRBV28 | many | TGTGCCAGCACCCCTTTGGTCCTTCAGGGATCCTACGAGCAGTACTTC | CASTPLVLQGSYEQYF
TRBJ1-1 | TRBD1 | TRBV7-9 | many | TGTGCCAGCAGCTTAGATCCCCTAGACAGGGCGAAAGCTTTCTTT | CASSLDPLDRAKAFF
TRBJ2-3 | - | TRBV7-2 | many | TGTGCCAGCAGCTTAGATCGGGGTGCGACAGATACGCAGTATTTT | CASSLDRGATDTQYF
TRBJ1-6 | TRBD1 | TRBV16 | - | TGTGCCAGCAGCCAGTATGCGGGACAGTATAATTCACCCCTCCACTTT | CASSQYAGQYNSPLHF
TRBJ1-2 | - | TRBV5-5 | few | TGTGCCAGCAAGGGGGGTGGACCGAACTATGGCTACACCTTC | CASKGGGPNYGYTF
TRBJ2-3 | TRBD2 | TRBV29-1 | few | TGCAGCGACGGGACTAGCGGCGAAGATACGCAGTATTTT | CSDGTSGEDTQYF
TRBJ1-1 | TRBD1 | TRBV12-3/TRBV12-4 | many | TGTGCCAGCACCAGACAGGGTAGTAGCACTGAAGCTTTCTTT | CASTRQGSSTEAFF
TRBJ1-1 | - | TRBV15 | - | TGTGCCACCAGCACATTAGACAGGCCTGAAGCTTTCTTT | CATSTLDRPEAFF
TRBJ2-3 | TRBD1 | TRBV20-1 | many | TGCAGTGCTAGAGGGACCGGGACAGGGGGCAAAGATACGCAGTATTTT | CSARGTGTGGKDTQYF
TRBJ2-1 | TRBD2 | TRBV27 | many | TGTGCCAGCACAAGCGGGGGAAGGAGCTCCTACAATGAGCAGTTCTTC | CASTSGGRSSYNEQFF
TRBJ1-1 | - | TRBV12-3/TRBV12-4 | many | TGTGCCAGCAGTTTGATGGAACCGAACACTGAAGCTTTCTTT | CASSLMEPNTEAFF
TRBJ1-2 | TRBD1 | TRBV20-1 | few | TGCAGTGCTAGGGGGGACAGGGGGCGCTTTTCCCATGGCTACACCTTC | CSARGDRGRFSHGYTF
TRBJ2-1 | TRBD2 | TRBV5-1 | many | TGCGCCAGCAGCGGCGGGAGCTCCTACAATGAGCAGTTCTTC | CASSGGSSYNEQFF
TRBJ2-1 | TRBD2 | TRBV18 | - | TGTGCCAGCTCACCTCGTTTGTCGACTAGCGGGAACTCCTACAATGAGCAGTTCTTC | CASSPRLSTSGNSYNEQFF
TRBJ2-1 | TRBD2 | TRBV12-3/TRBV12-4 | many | TGTGCCAGCAGTCAACCGGGACTAGCGGGCTCAAAGCAGTTCTTC | CASSQPGLAGSKQFF
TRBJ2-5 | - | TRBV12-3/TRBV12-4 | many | TGTGCCAGCAATTTCGTTGGAGGGCGCGAGACCCAGTACTTC | CASNFVGGRETQYF
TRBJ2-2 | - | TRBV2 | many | TGTGCCAGCAGGGGAGAGACGAACACCGGGGAGCTGTTTTTT | CASRGETNTGELFF
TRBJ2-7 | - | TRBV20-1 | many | TGCAGTGCTAGCGGGACACAGTCACGAGCCTCCTACGAGCAGTACTTC | CSASGTQSRASYEQYF
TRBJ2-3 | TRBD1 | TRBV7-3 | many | TGTGCCAGCAGCTTAAGGGGACAGGGGCCAGATACGCAGTATTTT | CASSLRGQGPDTQYF
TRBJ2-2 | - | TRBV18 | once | TGTGCCAGCTCACTCCAGGTTACAGGACAGAACACCGGGGAGCTGTTTTTT | CASSLQVTGQNTGELFF
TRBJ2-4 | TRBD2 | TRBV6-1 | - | TGTGCCAGCAACGGGGGGGGCGGGAACATTCAGTACTTC | CASNGGGGNIQYF
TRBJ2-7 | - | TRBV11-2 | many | TGTGCCAGCACCTCGTTTCGGCGGGTCGGATACGAGCAGTACTTC | CASTSFRRVGYEQYF
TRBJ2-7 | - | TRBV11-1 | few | TGTGCCAGCAGCTTAAGAAGGGTTAGGGAGCAGTACTTC | CASSLRRVREQYF
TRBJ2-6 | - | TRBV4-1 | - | TGCGCCAGCGCGGGACAGCTCCCCCGCTCTGGGGCCAACGTCCTGACTTTC | CASAGQLPRSGANVLTF
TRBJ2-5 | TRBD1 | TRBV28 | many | TGTGCCAGCAAGGGGGCCACCATCACCCAGTACTTC | CASKGATITQYF
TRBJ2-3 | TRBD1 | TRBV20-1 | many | TGCAGTGCTAGACGGACAGGAACTAGCACAGATACGCAGTATTTT | CSARRTGTSTDTQYF
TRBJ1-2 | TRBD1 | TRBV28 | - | TGTGCCAGCAGGTCAGGGACAGGGGGCTCTTATGGCTACACCTTC | CASRSGTGGSYGYTF
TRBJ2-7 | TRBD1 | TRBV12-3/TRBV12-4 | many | TGTGCCAGCAGTACTCCTGCGACAGGGGACTACGAGCAGTACTTC | CASSTPATGDYEQYF
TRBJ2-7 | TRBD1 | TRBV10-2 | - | TGCGCCAGCCTCCTCGGCGGACAGGGTGAAGAGCAGTACTTC | CASLLGGQGEEQYF
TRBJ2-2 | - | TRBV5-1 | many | TGCGCCAGCAGCCCATTTTCCCCGGTCGCGAACACCGGGGAGCTGTTTTTT | CASSPFSPVANTGELFF
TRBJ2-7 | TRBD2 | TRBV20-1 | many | TGCAGTGCTAGGCCCGAGGCGGGAGGGAGGTACGAGCAGTACTTC | CSARPEAGGRYEQYF
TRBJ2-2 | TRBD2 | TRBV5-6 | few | TGTGCCAGCAGCTTGGGGCGGTTACTACTAGCGGCGAACACCGGGGAGCTGTTTTTT | CASSLGRLLLAANTGELFF
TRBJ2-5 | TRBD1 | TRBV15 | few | TGTGCCACCAGGGAAGGGACAGGGGGCTTGGAGACCCAGTACTTC | CATREGTGGLETQYF
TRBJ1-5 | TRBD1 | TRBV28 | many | TGTGCCAGCAGTCGGACAGGGGGAAGTGTGAATCAGCCCCAGCATTTT | CASSRTGGSVNQPQHF
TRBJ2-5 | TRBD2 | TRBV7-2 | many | TGTGCCAGCAGCCAGGGACTAGGGCAGACCCAGTACTTC | CASSQGLGQTQYF
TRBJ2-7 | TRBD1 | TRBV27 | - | TGTGCCAGCAGATCCGGGACAGGTCTCTACGAGCAGTACTTC | CASRSGTGLYEQYF
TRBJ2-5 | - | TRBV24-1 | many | TGTGCCACCAGTGCGGTGGAACAAGAGACCCAGTACTTC | CATSAVEQETQYF
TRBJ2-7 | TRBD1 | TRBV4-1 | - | TGCGCCAGCAGCCAGACCGCAAGGGGACAGGGTCGCCACGAGCAGTACTTC | CASSQTARGQGRHEQYF
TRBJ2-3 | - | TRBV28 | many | TGTGCCAGCACCTCCTCCCCTAGTCCAAGATCCACAGATACGCAGTATTTT | CASTSSPSPRSTDTQYF
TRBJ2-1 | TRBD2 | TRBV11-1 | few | TGTGCCAGCAGCTTATCAGCGGGAGACCACAATGAGCAGTTCTTC | CASSLSAGDHNEQFF
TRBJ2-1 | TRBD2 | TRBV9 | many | TGTGCCAGCAGCATGGGGACTAGCGGCTACAATGAGCAGTTCTTC | CASSMGTSGYNEQFF
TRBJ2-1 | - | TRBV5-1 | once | TGCGCCAGCAGGTACACCAATGAGCAGTTCTTC | CASRYTNEQFF
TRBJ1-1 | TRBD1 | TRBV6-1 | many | TGTGCCACCCGGACAGGAGGGGACACTGAAGCTTTCTTT | CATRTGGDTEAFF
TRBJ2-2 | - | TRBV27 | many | TGTGCCAGCAGTCCGCGATTGGCAGGGACCACCGGGGAGCTGTTTTTT | CASSPRLAGTTGELFF
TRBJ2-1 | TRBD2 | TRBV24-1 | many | TGTGCCACCAGTGACTCTAGCGGGGGGGGGGTATCCTACAATGAGCAGTTCTTC | CATSDSSGGGVSYNEQFF
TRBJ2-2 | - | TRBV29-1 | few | TGCAGCGCTGGACAGGGAGGCACCGGGAGGGCCCGCACCGGGGAGCTGTTTTTT | CSAGQGGTGRARTGELFF
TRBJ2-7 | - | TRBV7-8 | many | TGTGCCAGCAGCTTAGAGTCAGGTCCCTACGAGCAGTACTTC | CASSLESGPYEQYF
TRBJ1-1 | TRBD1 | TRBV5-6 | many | TGTGCCAGCAGCCGACCACAGGGGCTTGAAGCTTTCTTT | CASSRPQGLEAFF
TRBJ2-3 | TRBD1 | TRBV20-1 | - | TGCAGTGCTAGAGACCGACAGGGAAATAGGGATACGCAGTATTTT | CSARDRQGNRDTQYF
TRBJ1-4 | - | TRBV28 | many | TGTGCCAGCAGTCGTATACAAGCGGGTAATGAAAAACTGTTTTTT | CASSRIQAGNEKLFF
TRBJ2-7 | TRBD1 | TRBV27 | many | TGTGCCAGCAGTAACCTTCCGGGACAGGGAGACGAGCAGTACTTC | CASSNLPGQGDEQYF
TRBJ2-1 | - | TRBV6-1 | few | TGTGCCAGCAGCCGGATGGGTGGGGTGGACAATGAGCAGTTCTTC | CASSRMGGVDNEQFF